The source of this T cell receptor beta chain is a study of OX40 agonist ivuxolimab in advanced cancers. As for the study in general: A partial response was reached by three patients: one with hepatocellular carcinoma and two with cutaneous melanoma. Study results and caveats: At 0.1-3.0 mg/kg, partial responders had clonal expansion among the lowest observed.

Only one count was recorded for this clone. Its antigen is undetermined. The CDR3 is made up of 13 amino acids. The V gene lost 7 bases and the J gene lost 3 bases, with 13 bases spanning the gap. The germline gives CDR1 SNHLY, CDR2 FYNNEI. Libraries were prepared by immunoSEQ multiplex PCR; TCRdb keeps only in-frame clonotypes and omits some of them. Here the sample spans around 33,000 clones, roughly nine tenths being singletons. The clonotype comes from an adult with an advanced solid tumor such as melanoma, head and neck, liver or kidney cancer. The input for sequencing was CD4+ or CD8+ T cells sorted from blood, taken in a trial of the OX40 agonist ivuxolimab. The rearrangement uses TRBV2 and TRBJ2-7, with D maybe TRBD2 (6 bases). The CDR3 loop is CASMGSGVYEQYF. CDR3 sequence (DNA): TGTGCCAGCATGGGGTCGGGAGTCTACGAGCAGTACTTC. Full variable domain (rest looked up from reference TRBV2 and TRBJ2-7): EPEVTQTPSHQVTQMGQEVILRCVPISNHLYFYWYRQILGQKVEFLVSFYNNEISEKSEIFDDQFSVERPDGSNFTLKIRSTKLEDSAMYFCASMGSGVYEQYFGPGTRLTVT.